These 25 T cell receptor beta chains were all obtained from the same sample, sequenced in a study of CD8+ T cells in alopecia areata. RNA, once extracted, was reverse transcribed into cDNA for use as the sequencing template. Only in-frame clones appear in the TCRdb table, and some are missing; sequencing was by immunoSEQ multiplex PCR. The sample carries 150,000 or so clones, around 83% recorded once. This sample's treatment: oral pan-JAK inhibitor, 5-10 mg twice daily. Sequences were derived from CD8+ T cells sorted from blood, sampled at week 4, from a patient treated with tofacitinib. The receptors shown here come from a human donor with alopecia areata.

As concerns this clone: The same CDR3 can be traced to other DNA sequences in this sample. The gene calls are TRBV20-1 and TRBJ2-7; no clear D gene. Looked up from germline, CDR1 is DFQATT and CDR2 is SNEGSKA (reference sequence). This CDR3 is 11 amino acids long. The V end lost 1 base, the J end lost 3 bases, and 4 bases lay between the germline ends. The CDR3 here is CSARGGYEQYF. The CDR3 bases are TGCAGTGCTAGAGGAGGCTACGAGCAGTACTTC.

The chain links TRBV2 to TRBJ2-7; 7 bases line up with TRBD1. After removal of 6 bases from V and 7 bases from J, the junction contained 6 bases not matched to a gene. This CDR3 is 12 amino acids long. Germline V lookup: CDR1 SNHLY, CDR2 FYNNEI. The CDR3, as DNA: TGTGCCAGCAGCTACGGGACAGATGAGCAGTACTTC. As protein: CASSYGTDEQYF.

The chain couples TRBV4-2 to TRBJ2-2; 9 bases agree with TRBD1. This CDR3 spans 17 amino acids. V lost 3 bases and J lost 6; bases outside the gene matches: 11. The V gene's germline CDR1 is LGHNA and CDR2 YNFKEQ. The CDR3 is CASSQGAGTGLSGELFF. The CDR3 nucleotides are TGTGCCAGCAGCCAGGGAGCCGGGACAGGGTTATCCGGGGAGCTGTTTTTT.

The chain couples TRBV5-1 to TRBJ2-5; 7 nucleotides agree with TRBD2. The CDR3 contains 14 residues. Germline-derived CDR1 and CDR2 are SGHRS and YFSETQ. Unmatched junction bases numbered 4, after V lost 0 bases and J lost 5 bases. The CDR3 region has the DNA TGCGCCAGCAGCTTGGGGGAGGGCCCGGAGACCCAGTACTTC. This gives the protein CASSLGEGPETQYF.

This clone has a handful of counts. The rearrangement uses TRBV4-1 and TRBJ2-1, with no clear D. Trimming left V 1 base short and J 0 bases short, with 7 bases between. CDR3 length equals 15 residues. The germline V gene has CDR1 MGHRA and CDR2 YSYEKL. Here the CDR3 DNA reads TGCGCCAGCAGCCAAGTCCTGAGCTCCTACAATGAGCAGTTCTTC. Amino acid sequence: CASSQVLSSYNEQFF.

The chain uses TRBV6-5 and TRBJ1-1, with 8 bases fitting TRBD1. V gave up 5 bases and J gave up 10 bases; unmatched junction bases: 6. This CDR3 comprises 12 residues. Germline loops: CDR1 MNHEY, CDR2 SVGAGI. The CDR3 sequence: CASSGGTGRAFF. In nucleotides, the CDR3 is TGTGCCAGCAGTGGGGGGACAGGTCGAGCTTTCTTT.

The CDR3 DNA reads as TGTGCCAGCAGCCCCCCGCGGGACAGGTACAATGAGCAGTTCTTC. As protein: CASSPPRDRYNEQFF. The chain uses TRBV7-9 and TRBJ2-1; TRBD1 aligns across 8 bases. This CDR3 region has 15 residues. Trimming cost V 5 bases and J 4 bases; bases outside gene matches: 7. Germline V gives CDR1 SEHNR, CDR2 FQNEAQ (reference sequence).

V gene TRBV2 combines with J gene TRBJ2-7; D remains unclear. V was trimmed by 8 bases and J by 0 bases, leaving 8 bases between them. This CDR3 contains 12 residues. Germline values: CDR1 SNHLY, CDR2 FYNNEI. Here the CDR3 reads CASGLSSYEQYF. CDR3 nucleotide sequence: TGTGCCAGCGGGTTGAGCTCCTACGAGCAGTACTTC.

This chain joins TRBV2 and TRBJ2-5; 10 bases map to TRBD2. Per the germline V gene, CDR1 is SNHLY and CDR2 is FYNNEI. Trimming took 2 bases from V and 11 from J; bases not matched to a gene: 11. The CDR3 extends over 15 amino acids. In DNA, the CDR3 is TGTGCCAGCAGTGAAAAAACTAGCGGGGCTGGGGAGCAGTACTTC. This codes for CASSEKTSGAGEQYF.

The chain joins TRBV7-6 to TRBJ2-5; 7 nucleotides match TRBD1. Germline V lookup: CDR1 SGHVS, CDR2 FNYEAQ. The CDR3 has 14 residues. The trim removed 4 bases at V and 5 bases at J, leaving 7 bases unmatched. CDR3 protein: CASSSSGGYETQYF. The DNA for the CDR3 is TGTGCCAGCAGCTCCTCAGGGGGATATGAGACCCAGTACTTC.

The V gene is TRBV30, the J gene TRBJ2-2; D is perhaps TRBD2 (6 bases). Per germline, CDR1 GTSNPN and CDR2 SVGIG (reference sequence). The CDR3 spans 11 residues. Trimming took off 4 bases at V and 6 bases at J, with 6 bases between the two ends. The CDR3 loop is CAWIAAGELFF. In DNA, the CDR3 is TGTGCCTGGATAGCGGCCGGGGAGCTGTTTTTT.

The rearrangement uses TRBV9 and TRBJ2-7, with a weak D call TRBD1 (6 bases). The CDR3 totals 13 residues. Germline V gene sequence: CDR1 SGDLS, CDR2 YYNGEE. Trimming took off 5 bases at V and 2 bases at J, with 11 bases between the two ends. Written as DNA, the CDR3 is TGTGCCAGCAGTGACCGGGACACCTACGAGCAGTACTTC. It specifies CASSDRDTYEQYF.

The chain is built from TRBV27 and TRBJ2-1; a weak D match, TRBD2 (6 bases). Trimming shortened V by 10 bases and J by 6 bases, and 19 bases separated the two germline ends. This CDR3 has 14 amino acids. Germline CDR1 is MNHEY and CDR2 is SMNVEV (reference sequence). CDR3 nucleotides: TGTGCCACCCGGGTCTGGGCCGGGAGCAATGAGCAGTTCTTC. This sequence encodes CATRVWAGSNEQFF.

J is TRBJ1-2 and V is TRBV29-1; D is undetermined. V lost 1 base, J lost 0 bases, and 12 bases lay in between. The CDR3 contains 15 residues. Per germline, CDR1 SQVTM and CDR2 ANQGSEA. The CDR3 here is CSVEGVGGTNYGYTF. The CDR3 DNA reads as TGCAGCGTTGAAGGGGTGGGCGGCACTAACTATGGCTACACCTTC.

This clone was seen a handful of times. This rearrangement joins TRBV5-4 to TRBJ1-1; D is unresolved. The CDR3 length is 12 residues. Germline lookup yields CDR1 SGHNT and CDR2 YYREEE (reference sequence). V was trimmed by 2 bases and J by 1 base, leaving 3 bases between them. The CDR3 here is CASSFGNTEAFF. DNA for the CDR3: TGTGCCAGCAGCTTCGGGAACACTGAAGCTTTCTTT.

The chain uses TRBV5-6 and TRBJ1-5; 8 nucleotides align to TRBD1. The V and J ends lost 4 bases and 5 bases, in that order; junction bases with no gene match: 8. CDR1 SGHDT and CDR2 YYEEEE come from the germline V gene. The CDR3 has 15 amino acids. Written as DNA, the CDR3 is TGTGCCAGCAGCAGCGGGACAGGCTACGATCAGCCCCAGCATTTT. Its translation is CASSSGTGYDQPQHF.

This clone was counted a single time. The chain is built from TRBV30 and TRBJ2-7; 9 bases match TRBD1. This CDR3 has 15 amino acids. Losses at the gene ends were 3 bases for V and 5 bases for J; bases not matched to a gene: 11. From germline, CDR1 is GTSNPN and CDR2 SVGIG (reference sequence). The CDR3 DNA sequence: TGTGCCTGGAGCCCTAAGGAGGACAGGGGTAACGAGCAGTACTTC. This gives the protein CAWSPKEDRGNEQYF.

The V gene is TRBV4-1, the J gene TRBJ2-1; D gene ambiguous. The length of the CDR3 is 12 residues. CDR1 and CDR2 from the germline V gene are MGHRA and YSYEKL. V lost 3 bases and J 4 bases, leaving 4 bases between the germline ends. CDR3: CASSQGYNEQFF. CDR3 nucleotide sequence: TGCGCCAGCAGCCAGGGTTACAATGAGCAGTTCTTC.

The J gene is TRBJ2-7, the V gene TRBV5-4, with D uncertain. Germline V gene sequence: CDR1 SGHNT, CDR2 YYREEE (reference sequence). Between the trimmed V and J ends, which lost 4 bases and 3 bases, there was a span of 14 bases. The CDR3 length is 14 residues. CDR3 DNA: TGTGCCAGCAGCCGTGATAAGAACCACTACGAGCAGTACTTC. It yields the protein CASSRDKNHYEQYF.

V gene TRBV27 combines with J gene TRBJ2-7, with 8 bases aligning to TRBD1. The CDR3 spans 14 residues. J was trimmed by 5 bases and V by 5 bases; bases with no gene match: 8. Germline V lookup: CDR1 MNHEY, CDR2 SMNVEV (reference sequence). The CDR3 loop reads CASSTRQGWDEQYF. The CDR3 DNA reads TGTGCCAGCAGTACTCGACAGGGGTGGGACGAGCAGTACTTC.

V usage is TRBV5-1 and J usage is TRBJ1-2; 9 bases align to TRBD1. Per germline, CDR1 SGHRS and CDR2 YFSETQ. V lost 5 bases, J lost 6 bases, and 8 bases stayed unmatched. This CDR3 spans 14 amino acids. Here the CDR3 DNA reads TGCGCCAGCAGTCCGACAGGGGGTATGGATGGCTACACCTTC. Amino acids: CASSPTGGMDGYTF.

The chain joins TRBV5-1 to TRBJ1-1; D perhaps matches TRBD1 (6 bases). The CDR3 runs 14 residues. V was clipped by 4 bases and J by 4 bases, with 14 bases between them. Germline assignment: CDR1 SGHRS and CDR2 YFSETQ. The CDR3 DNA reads TGCGCCAGCAGCCGGGAGGGGGATCGCACTGAAGCTTTCTTT. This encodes CASSREGDRTEAFF.

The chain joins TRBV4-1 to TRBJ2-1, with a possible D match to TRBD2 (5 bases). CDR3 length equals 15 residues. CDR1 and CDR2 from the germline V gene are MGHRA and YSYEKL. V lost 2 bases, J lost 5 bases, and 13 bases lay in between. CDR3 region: CASSQSGTSNNEQFF. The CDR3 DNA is TGCGCCAGCAGCCAATCCGGCACTAGTAACAATGAGCAGTTCTTC.

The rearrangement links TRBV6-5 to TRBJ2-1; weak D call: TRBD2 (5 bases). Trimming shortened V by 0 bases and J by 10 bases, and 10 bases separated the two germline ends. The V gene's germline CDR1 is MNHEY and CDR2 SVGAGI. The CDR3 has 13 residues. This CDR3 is CASSYSLAGEQFF. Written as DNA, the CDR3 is TGTGCCAGCAGTTACTCTCTAGCCGGGGAGCAGTTCTTC.

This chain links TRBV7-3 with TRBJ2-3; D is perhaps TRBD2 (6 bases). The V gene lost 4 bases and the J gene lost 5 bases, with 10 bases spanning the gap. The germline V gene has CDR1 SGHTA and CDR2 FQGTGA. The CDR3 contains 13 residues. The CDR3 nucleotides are TGTGCCAGCAGCTCCGGGGGTCTAGATACGCAGTATTTT. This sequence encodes CASSSGGLDTQYF.